A selection of T cell receptor beta chains follows, all from one sample in a study of tumor and adjacent non-tumor tissue in lung cancer. TCRdb re-analysed the multiplex PCR reads in MiXCR, keeping a single row per CDR3 protein. The table includes approximately 79,000 distinct CDR3 sequences, about 80% detected once. The source material was distant non-tumor lung tissue. These receptors originate from a man between 70 and 80 years old with non-small cell lung cancer. CDR3s include the opening cysteine and the closing phenylalanine or tryptophan. D genes are given only for firm matches. Clone size is given for some rows only: seen once, a few or many times, or a class if the clone is expanded.

>-|TRBV20-1|-|TRBJ1-2
TGCAGTGCTAGAGATAGCAGGGACTTATCGGATGGCTACACCTTC
CSARDSRDLSDGYTF
>many|TRBV30|-|TRBJ2-6
TGTGCCTCTCAAGGGGGGGCCAACGTCCTGACTTTC
CASQGGANVLTF
>once|TRBV12-3/TRBV12-4|-|TRBJ1-1
TGTGCCAGCAGTTTATCAGGGTCGGTGAAAAATGAAGCTTTCTTT
CASSLSGSVKNEAFF
>-|TRBV12-3/TRBV12-4|-|TRBJ2-7
TGTGCCAGCAGCCGAGGACAACACGAGGAGTACTTC
CASSRGQHEEYF
>-|TRBV11-2|TRBD2|TRBJ2-3
TGCGCCAGCAACCATAGACTAGCGGGGGGGCATCGAGATACGCAGTATTTT
CASNHRLAGGHRDTQYF
>-|TRBV12-3/TRBV12-4|TRBD2|TRBJ2-3
TGTGCCGGCAGAACCTCGGGACTAGCGGGGGAGGCGCAGTATTTT
CAGRTSGLAGEAQYF
>-|TRBV29-1|-|TRBJ2-7
TGCAGCGTGCGACGGGGGTCATCCTACGAACAGTACTTC
CSVRRGSSYEQYF
>-|TRBV4-3|-|TRBJ1-2
TGCACCAGCAGCCAAGAGGCGGCATATGGCTACACCTTC
CTSSQEAAYGYTF
>-|TRBV10-2|TRBD1|TRBJ2-7
TGCGCCAGTTTATCCGGGACAGGGTATGCCGAGCAATACTTC
CASLSGTGYAEQYF
>-|TRBV4-2|-|TRBJ1-1
TGTGCTATCAGCCGCTCTATTTTCTTT
CAISRSIFF
>-|TRBV11-1|-|TRBJ2-1
TGTATCAGCTGCTCCACCTTTAGCGGCAGGTCCGTCAATGATCAGTTCTTC
CISCSTFSGRSVNDQFF
>-|TRBV7-9|-|TRBJ1-1
TGTGCCAGCAGTAACGTAATACAGTGGAACACTGAAGCTTTCTTT
CASSNVIQWNTEAFF
>-|TRBV11-2|-|TRBJ1-1
TGTGCCTGCAACTTAGGGACATCCGATGAACCTTTATTT
CACNLGTSDEPLF
>-|TRBV6-2/TRBV6-3|-|TRBJ2-6
TGTGCCAGCCGCACCGCGGCCAACCTCCTGACTTTC
CASRTAANLLTF
>once|TRBV11-2|TRBD1|TRBJ1-2
TGTGCCTGCAGCCCGACAGGGGGTACCTATGGTCACACCTTC
CACSPTGGTYGHTF
>once|TRBV6-4|-|TRBJ2-1
TGTGCCAGCTCTAGGGGAGGCCCCTACAAAGAGCAGTTCTTC
CASSRGGPYKEQFF
>-|TRBV29-1|TRBD1|TRBJ1-1
TGCAGCCTTGAACAGGGGGCTGCTGGCAATGAAGCTTTCTTT
CSLEQGAAGNEAFF
>-|TRBV6-2/TRBV6-3|TRBD2|TRBJ2-1
TGCGCCAGCAGTTATGGGACTAGCGGGAGTGGACGTGGGTACCATGAGCAGTTCTTC
CASSYGTSGSGRGYHEQFF
>-|TRBV11-2|-|TRBJ1-1
TGTGCCAGCAGCTTAGGCGGGGGCGACGGGGAAGCTATCTTT
CASSLGGGDGEAIF
>few|TRBV11-2|TRBD1|TRBJ2-2
TGTGGCAACAGCTTAGTGGGCACAGGGGTTGCAGGGGAGCTGTTTTTT
CGNSLVGTGVAGELFF
>-|TRBV5-4|TRBD2|TRBJ2-5
TGTGCCAGCAGCTGGCGGGGGGGTAACCAAGGGACCCGTTACTTC
CASSWRGGNQGTRYF
>many|TRBV25-1|TRBD2|TRBJ2-5
TGTGCCAGCAGCCCGGCTAGCGGAAAAGAGACCCAGTACTTC
CASSPASGKETQYF
>-|TRBV4-1|-|TRBJ1-2
TGCGCCAGCAGCCAAGCAGGGGTACATGGCTTCAGCTTC
CASSQAGVHGFSF
>-|TRBV6-1|-|TRBJ2-1
TGTGCCAGCAGTGAAGACGTGGGACTCTTTGGTTACAATGGGCAGTTCTTC
CASSEDVGLFGYNGQFF
>once|TRBV4-1|-|TRBJ2-7
TGCGCCAGCAGCCGGAAACTAGCTGGAGAAGTGGACAAGCAGTACTTC
CASSRKLAGEVDKQYF
>-|TRBV4-1|TRBD1|TRBJ1-4
TGCGCCAGCAACCAACTCCGGGACAGGGGGCGAGGTGAAAAACTGTTTTTT
CASNQLRDRGRGEKLFF
>-|TRBV11-2|-|TRBJ2-3
TGTGCCAGCAGCCGGAGACAGTCTAGCACACATACGCAGTATTTT
CASSRRQSSTHTQYF
>-|TRBV11-2|-|TRBJ1-1
TGTGCCAGCAGCTTCGACGATTCAAGGGACACTGAAGCTTTCTTT
CASSFDDSRDTEAFF
>-|TRBV11-2|-|TRBJ1-1
TGTGCCAGCAGACGGACGACGGCTTACACTGAAACTTTCTTT
CASRRTTAYTETFF
>-|TRBV10-1|-|TRBJ2-1
TGCGCCAGCAGTGAACAGGTGGGCAATGAGAAGTTCTTC
CASSEQVGNEKFF
>-|TRBV6-5|-|TRBJ2-2
TGTGCTAGCAGTTATACCCAAGGACGTAACATCGGGGAGCTGTTTTTT
CASSYTQGRNIGELFF
>-|TRBV28|-|TRBJ2-7
TGTGCCAGCAGTCCCAGGAGGGGGGCCTACGAGCAGTGTTTC
CASSPRRGAYEQCF
>-|TRBV11-2|-|TRBJ2-4
TGTGCCAGCAGGCCCCCGGTTCAGGTTGGCATTCAGTACTTC
CASRPPVQVGIQYF
>-|TRBV6-5|-|TRBJ2-5
TGTGCCAGCAGTCACAGGGTTGGGGGCCAAGAGATCCAATACTTC
CASSHRVGGQEIQYF
>-|TRBV5-6|TRBD1|TRBJ2-2
TGTGCCAGCAGTTTGGCATGGCAGGGGGTCACCGGGGAGCCGTTTTTT
CASSLAWQGVTGEPFF
>-|TRBV2|TRBD1|TRBJ2-1
TGTGCCAGCAGTGAAGCACAAACAGGGGGCATCTACAATGAGCAGTTCTTC
CASSEAQTGGIYNEQFF
>-|TRBV29-1|-|TRBJ1-2
TGCAGCGTTCTATACCCGGGGGACTATAGATACACCTTC
CSVLYPGDYRYTF
>-|TRBV4-1|-|TRBJ1-1
TGCGCCAACAGCCGAACACCAGGGTCGAACACTGAAGCCTTATTT
CANSRTPGSNTEALF
>many|TRBV6-2/TRBV6-3|-|TRBJ2-1
TGTGCCAGCAGTTCTAGCGCGAGAGAAAGCAATGAGCAGTTCTTC
CASSSSARESNEQFF
>-|TRBV4-3|-|TRBJ2-3
TGCGCTAGCAGCCAAGTTGGGCCTAACGGGAGAACTGATACGCAGTATTTT
CASSQVGPNGRTDTQYF
>-|TRBV6-6|-|TRBJ2-7
TGTGTCAGCAGTTATGCGGAAAACAGGGACGAGCAGTACTTC
CVSSYAENRDEQYF
>-|TRBV5-5|-|TRBJ2-7
TGTGCCAGCAGCTTGATCATGACCGGGGACACCTACGAGCAGTACTTC
CASSLIMTGDTYEQYF
>-|TRBV6-6|-|TRBJ1-2
TGTGCCAGCAGTTACTCGAGGAATGAGACACAACTAAACTTC
CASSYSRNETQLNF
>-|TRBV6-1|TRBD1|TRBJ2-1
TGTGCTAGCAGTGGGACAGGGGGATTGGATGTGCCGTTCTTC
CASSGTGGLDVPFF
>-|TRBV28|TRBD2|TRBJ2-3
TGTACCAGCGGGGGACTAGCGTGGGCGGGAAATACGCAGTATTTT
CTSGGLAWAGNTQYF